Below, 31 T cell receptor beta chains from the same sample are listed, as sequenced in a study of T cells in Graves' hyperthyroidism and ophthalmopathy. Amplification targeted TCR beta CDR3 regions from RNA transcripts. During a first-round RT-PCR of the TCR CDR3, the HTBI primer set was used. TCRdb reanalysed the multiplex PCR reads using MiXCR and keeps one entry per CDR3 protein. The data hold about 290,000 distinct CDR3 sequences, with roughly 13% observed a single time. Input material: blood. The source is a woman aged 35 to 49 with Graves' hyperthyroidism.

The table lists this clonotype with many counts. V is TRBV2 and J is TRBJ2-5, with TRBD1 as a possible D gene (6 bases). This CDR3 contains 14 residues. The V and J ends lost 8 bases and 2 bases respectively, with 15 bases between them. CDR1 and CDR2 (germline): SNHLY, FYNNEI. The CDR3 bases are TGTGCCAGCTCACAGGGCCTTCGTCAAGAGACCCAGTACTTC. It translates to CASSQGLRQETQYF.

The sample holds a few counts of this clonotype. This chain uses TRBV19 with TRBJ1-5; D is perhaps TRBD1 (5 bases). CDR1 is LNHDA and CDR2 is SQIVND in the germline V gene (reference sequence). V was clipped by 5 bases and J by 6 bases, with 17 bases between them. The CDR3 is made up of 15 amino acids. CDR3 DNA sequence: TGTGCCAGTAGTGCCCCGGGGGAAGGGGCTCAGCCCCAGCATTTT. Translation gives CASSAPGEGAQPQHF.

This clonotype occurred many times. The V and J genes are TRBV3-1 and TRBJ2-3; D gene unclear. The V gene's germline CDR1 is LGHDT and CDR2 YNNKEL (reference sequence). Trimming took 4 bases from V and 0 from J, leaving 11 bases between them. The CDR3 consists of 15 residues. CDR3 DNA: TGTGCCAGCAGCCTCCTGTTAACTAGCACAGATACGCAGTATTTT. Its translation: CASSLLLTSTDTQYF.

About this clonotype: A read error is likely, as this CDR3 ends without the conserved phenylalanine or tryptophan. The V gene is TRBV19, the J gene TRBJ2-1, with D uncertain. The CDR3 sequence is 12 residues long. CDR1 is LNHDA and CDR2 is SQIVND in the germline V gene (reference sequence). CDR3 protein: CASSTYNNGQFV. CDR3 DNA sequence: TGTGCCAGTAGTACCTACAACAATGGGCAGTTCGTC.

This clonotype was picked up many times. The gene calls are TRBV20-1 and TRBJ1-2; 9 bases fit TRBD1. The CDR3 covers 12 residues. Trimming cost V 8 bases and J 4 bases; bases outside gene matches: 5. Germline CDR1 DFQATT, CDR2 SNEGSKA (reference sequence). For the CDR3, the DNA is TGCAGTACGGGACAGGGTGGCTATGGCTACACCTTC. Its protein is CSTGQGGYGYTF.

Many counts were recorded for this clonotype. This chain links TRBV10-2 with TRBJ1-1; maybe TRBD1 (6 bases). Trimming stripped 6 bases from V and 5 bases from J, with 13 bases between. The CDR3 has 13 residues. Germline V CDR1 and CDR2: WSHSY, SAAADI. CDR3 protein: CASSAQGRTEAFF. CDR3 nucleotide sequence: TGCGCCAGCAGCGCCCAGGGGAGGACTGAAGCTTTCTTT.

Many counts were recorded for this clonotype. The chain uses TRBV2 and TRBJ2-7; D is perhaps TRBD1 or TRBD2 (6 bases each). The CDR3 is made up of 19 amino acids. Germline V lookup: CDR1 SNHLY, CDR2 FYNNEI. V was clipped by 4 bases and J by 0 bases, with 25 bases between them. DNA for the CDR3: TGTGCCAGCAGTGTGGGGGCAAGTAGCAGGCGCGGGAACTCCTACGAGCAGTACTTC. Its translation is CASSVGASSRRGNSYEQYF. Full variable domain (outside the CDR3, taken from reference TRBV2 and TRBJ2-7): EPEVTQTPSHQVTQMGQEVILRCVPISNHLYFYWYRQILGQKVEFLVSFYNNEISEKSEIFDDQFSVERPDGSNFTLKIRSTKLEDSAMYFCASSVGASSRRGNSYEQYFGPGTRLTVT.

Many counts were recorded for this clonotype. The CDR3 region has the DNA TGCAGTGCGGGACTAGCGGGAGTGGCGGGCACCGGGGAGCTGTTTTTT. This codes for CSAGLAGVAGTGELFF. The V gene is TRBV20-1, the J gene TRBJ2-2; TRBD2 matches at 14 bases. V lost 6 bases, J lost 4 bases, and 7 bases stayed unmatched. This CDR3 has 16 residues. CDR1 is DFQATT and CDR2 is SNEGSKA in the germline V gene (reference sequence).

This clonotype was counted ten times or more. The rearrangement uses TRBV13 and TRBJ1-1; maybe TRBD1 (6 bases). Trimming shortened V by 4 bases and J by 0 bases, and 12 bases separated the two germline ends. Germline CDR1 is PRHDT and CDR2 is FYEKMQ (reference sequence). The CDR3 extends over 15 amino acids. The CDR3 protein is CASSYPQGLNTEAFF. The CDR3 DNA reads as TGTGCCAGCAGCTACCCACAGGGTTTGAACACTGAAGCTTTCTTT.

This clonotype was seen ten or more times. This rearrangement joins TRBV28 to TRBJ1-5; unclear D gene. The CDR3 runs 11 residues. V lost 2 bases and J lost 8, with 4 bases in between. Germline V gives CDR1 MDHEN, CDR2 SYDVKM. Written as DNA, the CDR3 is TGTGCCAGCAGTTTAGCCGAGCCCCAGCATTTT. Amino acids: CASSLAEPQHF.

The chain is built from TRBV7-9 and TRBJ2-2; D is perhaps TRBD2 (6 bases). Trimming left V 7 bases short and J 5 bases short, with 14 bases between. The germline V gene has CDR1 SEHNR and CDR2 FQNEAQ (reference sequence). CDR3 length equals 14 residues. The CDR3 here is CASMGIAVTGELFF. The CDR3 DNA reads as TGTGCCAGCATGGGAATAGCGGTTACCGGGGAGCTGTTTTTT.

This clonotype was observed at least ten times. The rearrangement links TRBV12-3 or TRBV12-4 to TRBJ1-5; D gene uncertain. This CDR3 comprises 14 residues. V lost 3 bases and J lost 5, with 11 bases in between. CDR3 sequence (DNA): TGTGCCAGCAGTTTCAGGAGTAGGGATCAGCCCCAGCATTTT. It specifies CASSFRSRDQPQHF.

This clonotype was found many times. V gene TRBV19 combines with J gene TRBJ1-5; 12 nucleotides agree with TRBD1. The CDR3 covers 15 residues. J gave up 6 bases and V 5 bases, and 5 bases lay outside the gene matches. The germline V gene has CDR1 LNHDA and CDR2 SQIVND (reference sequence). DNA for the CDR3: TGTGCCAGTAGTCCCGGGGACAGGGGGCTTCAGCCCCAGCATTTT. Encoded protein: CASSPGDRGLQPQHF.

This clonotype was seen ten or more times. It may be a read error: a sequence one base away is much more abundant. The J gene is TRBJ1-5, the V gene TRBV6-1; unclear D gene. The CDR3 consists of 12 residues. Between the trimmed V and J ends, which lost 1 base and 3 bases, there was a span of 1 base. In germline, CDR1 is MNHNS, CDR2 SASEGT. CDR3 in DNA: TGTGCCAGCAGTGAAGACAATCAGCCCCAGCATTTT. This codes for CASSEDNQPQHF.

The sample holds many counts of this clonotype. This chain joins TRBV20-1 and TRBJ2-3, with 7 nucleotides matching TRBD2. CDR1 is DFQATT, CDR2 SNEGSKA, per germline (reference sequence). Losses at the gene ends were 6 bases for V and 7 bases for J; bases not matched to a gene: 10. The CDR3 spans 13 residues. The CDR3 sequence is CSAAGQNLNTQYF. In DNA, the CDR3 is TGCAGTGCAGCGGGGCAGAACCTGAATACGCAGTATTTT.

This clonotype was detected ten times or more. The CDR3 spells CASGAGVSSYEQYF. In DNA form, the CDR3 reads TGTGCTAGTGGCGCCGGCGTCAGCTCCTACGAGCAGTACTTC. This chain uses TRBV12-5 with TRBJ2-7; no definite D call. Germline lookup yields CDR1 LGHNT and CDR2 FRNRAP. The CDR3 totals 14 residues. Trimming removed 6 bases from V and 0 bases from J, with 12 bases in between.

The chain combines TRBV19 with TRBJ1-5; no clear D gene. With 4 bases removed from V and 8 bases from J, the gap between germline ends came to 12 bases. The CDR3 extends over 13 amino acids. Per germline, CDR1 LNHDA and CDR2 SQIVND (reference sequence). The CDR3 protein is CASSSQRREPQHF. CDR3 bases: TGTGCCAGTAGTAGCCAGAGAAGGGAGCCCCAGCATTTT. Using reference TRBV19 and TRBJ1-5 for the parts outside the CDR3, the full variable domain is DGGITQSPKYLFRKEGQNVTLSCEQNLNHDAMYWYRQDPGQGLRLIYYSQIVNDFQKGDIAEGYSVSREKKESFPLTVTSAQKNPTAFYLCASSSQRREPQHFGDGTRLSIL.

The CDR3 DNA sequence: TGTGCCAGCAGCTTATCGATTATGTTGGGGGAGGAGCAGTTCTTC. It translates to CASSLSIMLGEEQFF. V usage is TRBV7-9 and J usage is TRBJ2-1; D tentatively fits TRBD1 or TRBD2 (5 bases each). CDR3 length: 15 residues. Germline CDR1 SEHNR, CDR2 FQNEAQ (reference sequence). The ends were cut back, 2 bases at V and 10 bases at J, with 18 bases in the middle. The complete variable domain, with remaining parts taken from reference TRBV7-9 and TRBJ2-1, reads DTGVSQNPRHKITKRGQNVTFRCDPISEHNRLYWYRQTLGQGPEFLTYFQNEAQLEKSRLLSDRFSAERPKGSFSTLEIQRTEQGDSAMYLCASSLSIMLGEEQFFGPGTRLTVL.

This clonotype was recorded many times. The CDR3 DNA reads as TGTGCCAGCAGTGAAGGTAGTGGCGGGAGGTCGTCCGAGCAGTACTTC. It encodes CASSEGSGGRSSEQYF. J is TRBJ2-7 and V is TRBV2; the match to TRBD2 covers 8 bases. Germline CDR1 is SNHLY and CDR2 is FYNNEI. V gave up 1 base and J gave up 6 bases; unmatched junction bases: 11. This CDR3 comprises 16 residues.

This clonotype was observed many times. This chain joins TRBV12-3 or TRBV12-4 and TRBJ1-1; 7 nucleotides match TRBD1. J gave up 4 bases and V 3 bases, and 11 bases lay outside the gene matches. CDR3 length: 16 amino acids. Here the CDR3 DNA reads TGTGCCAGCAGTTTTAGTAGGACAGGAGTGGGCACTGAAGCTTTCTTT. It translates to CASSFSRTGVGTEAFF.

This clonotype was recorded at least ten times. The genes are TRBV4-1 and TRBJ1-5; D not certain. Trimming pared 0 bases from V and 7 bases from J, leaving 7 bases between. CDR1 and CDR2 (germline): MGHRA, YSYEKL. This CDR3 has 13 residues. The CDR3 loop is CASSQEKGQPQHF. The CDR3 DNA is TGCGCCAGCAGCCAAGAGAAGGGACAGCCCCAGCATTTT.

This clonotype was seen a handful of times. The V gene is TRBV28, the J gene TRBJ2-1, with a weak D call TRBD2 (5 bases). The CDR3 extends over 17 amino acids. Germline values: CDR1 MDHEN, CDR2 SYDVKM. V was clipped by 3 bases and J by 5 bases, with 20 bases between them. Here the CDR3 reads CASSFGGEASYHNEQFF. CDR3 DNA: TGTGCCAGCAGTTTCGGAGGTGAGGCTAGCTACCACAATGAGCAGTTCTTC.

This clonotype was counted at least ten times. The rearrangement uses TRBV28 and TRBJ1-4, with a weak D call TRBD1 (6 bases). The CDR3 totals 14 residues. Per germline, CDR1 MDHEN and CDR2 SYDVKM. Trimming removed 4 bases from V and 5 bases from J, with 11 bases in between. CDR3 DNA: TGTGCCAGCAGTTCAGGACAGAAGAATGAAAAACTGTTTTTT. It encodes CASSSGQKNEKLFF.

This clonotype was picked up many times. The genes are TRBV20-1 and TRBJ2-5, with 11 bases lining up with TRBD2. With V trimmed by 7 bases and J by 0 bases, 10 bases remained unmatched. Germline V gene data show CDR1 as DFQATT and CDR2 as SNEGSKA (reference sequence). This CDR3 is 16 amino acids long. The CDR3 DNA reads TGCAGTGGCGGAACGAGACTAGCGGGGAACCAAGAGACCCAGTACTTC. It translates to CSGGTRLAGNQETQYF.

This clonotype was seen repeatedly, ten times or more. The chain carries TRBV28 and TRBJ2-3; 16 bases map to TRBD2. This CDR3 has 17 residues. Losses at the gene ends were 6 bases for V and 3 bases for J; bases not matched to a gene: 6. Looked up from germline, CDR1 is MDHEN and CDR2 is SYDVKM. The CDR3 DNA follows: TGTGCCAGCAGAGGGACTAGCGGGAGGGCCAATACAGATACGCAGTATTTT. It specifies CASRGTSGRANTDTQYF.

This clonotype was picked up a small number of times. The genes are TRBV6-1 and TRBJ2-7; perhaps TRBD2 as D (6 bases). Germline V gives CDR1 MNHNS, CDR2 SASEGT. This CDR3 has 14 amino acids. The CDR3 bases are TGTGCAGCCCGCCCCGGGAGCGCAACCTACGAGCAGTACTTC. It codes for CAARPGSATYEQYF.

The chain is built from TRBV27 and TRBJ1-2; 9 positions agree with TRBD1. The CDR3 has 15 residues. The ends lost 5 bases at V and 8 bases at J; junction bases unmatched: 12. The germline CDR1 and CDR2 sequences are MNHEY and SMNVEV (reference sequence). In nucleotides, the CDR3 is TGTGCCAGCAGTACCGGGACAGGGCCCTGGGGAGGCTACACCTTC. Its translation: CASSTGTGPWGGYTF.

The gene calls are TRBV4-1 and TRBJ1-2; D possibly corresponds to TRBD1 (6 bases). The length of the CDR3 is 13 residues. Germline values: CDR1 MGHRA, CDR2 YSYEKL. V shed 5 bases and J shed 6 bases, with 13 bases lying between them. CDR3 DNA: TGCGCCAGCAGCTTTGACAGGACCCATGGCTACACCTTC. Translation gives CASSFDRTHGYTF.

This clonotype was seen many times. The chain recombines TRBV12-5 with TRBJ1-1, with TRBD1 matching over 7 bases. Germline V gene data show CDR1 as LGHNT and CDR2 as FRNRAP. The CDR3 is made up of 15 amino acids. V lost 0 bases to trimming and J lost 6 bases; unmatched junction nucleotides: 7. CDR3 region: CASGLVGGENPEAFF. The CDR3 DNA is TGTGCTAGTGGTTTGGTAGGGGGCGAGAATCCTGAAGCTTTCTTT.

This clonotype was counted at least ten times. This rearrangement joins TRBV5-1 to TRBJ1-1, with D perhaps matching TRBD1 (5 bases). The germline V and J ends were trimmed by 8 bases and 2 bases, with 10 bases remaining between them. This CDR3 has 12 residues. Per germline, CDR1 SGHRS and CDR2 YFSETQ. CDR3 sequence (DNA): TGCGCCAGTAATACAGGAAACACTGAAGCTTTCTTT. Residues: CASNTGNTEAFF.

This clonotype was observed at least ten times. The chain recombines TRBV3-1 with TRBJ2-6, with D unclear. The ends were cut back, 5 bases at V and 4 bases at J, with 6 bases in the middle. In germline, CDR1 is LGHDT, CDR2 YNNKEL (reference sequence). There are 13 residues in the CDR3. In DNA, the CDR3 is TGTGCCAGCAGCTTCATCGGGGCCAACGTCCTGACTTTC. It codes for CASSFIGANVLTF. The variable domain in full, completed from reference TRBV3-1 and TRBJ2-6, reads DTAVSQTPKYLVTQMGNDKSIKCEQNLGHDTMYWYKQDSKKFLKIMFSYNNKELIINETVPNRFSPKSPDKAHLNLHINSLELGDSAVYFCASSFIGANVLTFGAGSRLTVL.